This T cell receptor (beta chain) was recorded in a study of control samples from healthy donors and cancer patients. TCRdb's table, derived via immunoSEQ multiplex PCR, lists solely in-frame clones and lacks some. The data contain around 51,000 clones, roughly 80% of them seen just once; the ten biggest clones take up around 10%. Germline V lookup: CDR1 LNHDA, CDR2 SQIVND (reference sequence). V was cut by 0 bases and J by 4 bases, with 13 bases left in between. This CDR3 has 16 residues. The V gene is TRBV19, the J gene TRBJ2-1, with D tentatively TRBD2 (6 bases). Sequencing used blood. The TCR sequence derives from a man between 65 and 80 years old in good health. The CDR3 DNA is TGTGCCAGTAGTATAGATCTGGCTAGCGCATACAATGAGCAGTTCTTC. This gives the protein CASSIDLASAYNEQFF.